What follows describes a single TCR beta chain. These data are taken from a study of blood T cell repertoires in COVID-19. Across the whole study: COVID-19 samples collected from the United States, Italy and Spain covered acute and convalescent phases. Sample material is recorded as cDNA or gDNA derived from T cells, B-cell-depleted T cells, or PBMCs.

Original processing methods: Reference gene primer amplification gave estimated nucleated cell counts. Method: immunoSEQ multiplex PCR; TCRdb's copy keeps in-frame clones and lacks some. The DNA was the basis for D and trimming; V, J and clone size are from that table. Of approximately 360,000 clones in the sample, 90% are singletons; the top ten hold about 6.8%. The CDR3 sequence is 11 residues long. Germline CDR1 LNHDA, CDR2 SQIVND (reference sequence). Trimming took off 6 bases at V and 7 bases at J, with 7 bases between the two ends. This chain connects TRBV19 to TRBJ2-1; no clear D gene. Sequencing input: peripheral blood. This receptor was taken from a man in his late teens or twenties with active or convalescent COVID-19. CDR3 region: CASRGRNEQFF. The CDR3 nucleotides read TGTGCCAGTAGGGGCCGAAATGAGCAGTTCTTC.